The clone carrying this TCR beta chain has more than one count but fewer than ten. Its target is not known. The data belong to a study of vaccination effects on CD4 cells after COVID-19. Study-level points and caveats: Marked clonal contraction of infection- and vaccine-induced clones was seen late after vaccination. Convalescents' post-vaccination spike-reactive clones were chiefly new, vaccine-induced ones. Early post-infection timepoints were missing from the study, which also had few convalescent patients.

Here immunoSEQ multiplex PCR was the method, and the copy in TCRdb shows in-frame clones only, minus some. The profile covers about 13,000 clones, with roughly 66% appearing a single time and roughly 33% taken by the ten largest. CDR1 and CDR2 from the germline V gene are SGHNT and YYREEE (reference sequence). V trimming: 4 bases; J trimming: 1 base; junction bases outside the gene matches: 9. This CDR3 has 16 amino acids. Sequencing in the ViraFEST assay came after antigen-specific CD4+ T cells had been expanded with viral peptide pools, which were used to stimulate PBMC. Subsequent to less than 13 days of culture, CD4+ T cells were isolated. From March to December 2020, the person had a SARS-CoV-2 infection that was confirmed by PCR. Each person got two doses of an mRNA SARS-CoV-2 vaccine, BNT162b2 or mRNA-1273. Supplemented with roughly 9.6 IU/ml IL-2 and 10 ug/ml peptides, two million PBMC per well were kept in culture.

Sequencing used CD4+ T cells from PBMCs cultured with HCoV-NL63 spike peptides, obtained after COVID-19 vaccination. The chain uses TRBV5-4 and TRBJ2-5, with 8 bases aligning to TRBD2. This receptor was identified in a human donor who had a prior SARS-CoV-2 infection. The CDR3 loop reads CASSPTLAGIQETQYF. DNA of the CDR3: TGTGCCAGCAGCCCGACCTTAGCGGGGATCCAAGAGACCCAGTACTTC.